A single sample is the source of the 3 T cell receptor beta chains below, sequenced in a study of CD8 T cells in ankylosing spondylitis. Using its own MiXCR run on the 5' RACE reads, TCRdb lists one record per CDR3 protein. The sample shows about 130,000 distinct CDR3 sequences, over 10% of them seen only once. The sequenced sample was blood, either unsorted or a sorted T cell fraction (not recorded which). The receptors were sampled from a female donor with ankylosing spondylitis or in good health (not recorded which).

This clonotype was observed many times. V and J are TRBV27 and TRBJ2-7; D call uncertain. Germline CDR1 and CDR2: MNHEY and SMNVEV (reference sequence). The V end was cut by 6 bases, the J end by 2 bases, with 17 bases between. The CDR3 contains 15 residues. CDR3 DNA: TGTGCCAGCAGCAAAGACCCGGGTCCCACCTACGAGCAGTACTTC. It is translated as CASSKDPGPTYEQYF.

This chain joins TRBV12-3 or TRBV12-4 and TRBJ1-2; TRBD1 might be the D (6 bases). Trimming pared 2 bases from V and 5 bases from J, leaving 15 bases between. The CDR3 has 15 residues. The CDR3 sequence: CASSLISRTEYGYTF. The DNA for the CDR3 is TGTGCCAGCAGTTTAATATCCAGGACAGAATATGGCTACACCTTC.

This clonotype was found many times. This CDR3 reads CASSYGANYGYTF. Written as DNA, the CDR3 is TGTGCCAGCAGTTACGGGGCAAACTATGGCTACACCTTC. This chain connects TRBV27 to TRBJ1-2; maybe TRBD1 (5 bases). CDR1 MNHEY and CDR2 SMNVEV come from the germline V gene (reference sequence). V lost 4 bases to trimming and J lost 2 bases, with 8 bases between them. The CDR3 runs 13 residues.